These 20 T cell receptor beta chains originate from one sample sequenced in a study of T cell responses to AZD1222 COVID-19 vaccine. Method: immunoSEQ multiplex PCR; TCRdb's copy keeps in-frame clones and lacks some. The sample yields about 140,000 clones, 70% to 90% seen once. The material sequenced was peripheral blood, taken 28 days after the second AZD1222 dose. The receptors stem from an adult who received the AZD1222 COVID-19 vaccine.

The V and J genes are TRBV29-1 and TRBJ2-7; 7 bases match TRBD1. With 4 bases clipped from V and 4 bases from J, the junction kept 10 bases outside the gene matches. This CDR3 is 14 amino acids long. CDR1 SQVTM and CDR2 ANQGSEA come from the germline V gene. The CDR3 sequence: CSVANRGMNYEQYF. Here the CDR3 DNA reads TGCAGCGTTGCTAACAGGGGTATGAATTACGAGCAGTACTTC.

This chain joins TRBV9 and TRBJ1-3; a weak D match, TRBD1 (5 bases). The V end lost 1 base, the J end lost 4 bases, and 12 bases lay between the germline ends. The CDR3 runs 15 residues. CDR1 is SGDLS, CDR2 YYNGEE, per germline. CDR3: CASSVQGAQGNTIYF. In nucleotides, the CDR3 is TGTGCCAGCAGCGTACAAGGGGCGCAAGGAAACACCATATATTTT.

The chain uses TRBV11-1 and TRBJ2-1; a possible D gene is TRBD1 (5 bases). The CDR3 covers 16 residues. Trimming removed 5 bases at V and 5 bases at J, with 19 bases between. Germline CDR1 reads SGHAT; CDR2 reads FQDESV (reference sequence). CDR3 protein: CASSAYQGIYNNEQFF. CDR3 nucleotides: TGTGCCAGCAGCGCGTACCAGGGAATCTACAACAATGAGCAGTTCTTC.

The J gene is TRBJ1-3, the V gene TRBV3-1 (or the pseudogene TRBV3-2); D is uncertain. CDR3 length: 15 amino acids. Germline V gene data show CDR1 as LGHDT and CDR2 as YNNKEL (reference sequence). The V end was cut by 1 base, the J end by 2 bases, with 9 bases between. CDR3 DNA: TGTGCCAGCAGCCAAGGGTGGGTTCCTGGAAACACCATATATTTT. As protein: CASSQGWVPGNTIYF.

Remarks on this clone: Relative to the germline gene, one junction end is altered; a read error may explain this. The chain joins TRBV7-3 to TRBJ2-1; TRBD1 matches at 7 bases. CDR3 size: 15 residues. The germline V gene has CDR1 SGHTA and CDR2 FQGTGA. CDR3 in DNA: TGTGCCAGCAGACCCACAGGGGCCGGCTACCATGAGCAGTTCTTC. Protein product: CASRPTGAGYHEQFF.

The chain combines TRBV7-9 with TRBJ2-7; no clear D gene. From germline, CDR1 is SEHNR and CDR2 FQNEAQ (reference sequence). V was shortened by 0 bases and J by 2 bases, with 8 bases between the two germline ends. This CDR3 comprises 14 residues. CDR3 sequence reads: CASSLAQWPYEQYF. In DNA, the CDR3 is TGTGCCAGCAGCTTAGCGCAGTGGCCCTACGAGCAGTACTTC.

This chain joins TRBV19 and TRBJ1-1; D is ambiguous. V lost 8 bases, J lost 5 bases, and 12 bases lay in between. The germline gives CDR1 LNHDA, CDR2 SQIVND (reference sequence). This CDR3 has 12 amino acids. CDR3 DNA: TGTGCCAGTCGGGGTGGTCGGACTGAAGCTTTCTTT. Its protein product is CASRGGRTEAFF.

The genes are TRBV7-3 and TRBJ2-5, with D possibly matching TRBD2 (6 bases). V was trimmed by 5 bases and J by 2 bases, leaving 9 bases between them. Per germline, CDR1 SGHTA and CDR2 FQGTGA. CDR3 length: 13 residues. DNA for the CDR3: TGTGCCAGCAGCGGGGGACTTCAAGAGACCCAGTACTTC. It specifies CASSGGLQETQYF.

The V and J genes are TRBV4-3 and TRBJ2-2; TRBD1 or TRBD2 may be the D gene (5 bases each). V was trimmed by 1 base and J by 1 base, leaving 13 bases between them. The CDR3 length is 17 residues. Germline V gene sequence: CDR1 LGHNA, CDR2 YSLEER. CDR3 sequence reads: CASSQGPVGENTGELFF. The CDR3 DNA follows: TGCGCCAGCAGCCAAGGACCTGTGGGGGAGAACACCGGGGAGCTGTTTTTT.

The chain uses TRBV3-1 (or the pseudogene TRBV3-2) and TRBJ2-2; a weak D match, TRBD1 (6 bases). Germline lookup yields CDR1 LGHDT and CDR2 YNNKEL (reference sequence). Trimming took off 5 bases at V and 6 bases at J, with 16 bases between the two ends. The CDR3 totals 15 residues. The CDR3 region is CASSNQRGTAGELFF. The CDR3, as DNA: TGTGCCAGCAGCAACCAAAGGGGGACCGCCGGGGAGCTGTTTTTT.

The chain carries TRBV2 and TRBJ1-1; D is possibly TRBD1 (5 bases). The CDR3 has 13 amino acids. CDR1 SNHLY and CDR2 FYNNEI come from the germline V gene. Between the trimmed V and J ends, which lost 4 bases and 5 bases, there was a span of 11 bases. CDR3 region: CASSARGGTEAFF. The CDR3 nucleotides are TGTGCCAGCAGTGCTCGGGGGGGAACTGAAGCTTTCTTT.

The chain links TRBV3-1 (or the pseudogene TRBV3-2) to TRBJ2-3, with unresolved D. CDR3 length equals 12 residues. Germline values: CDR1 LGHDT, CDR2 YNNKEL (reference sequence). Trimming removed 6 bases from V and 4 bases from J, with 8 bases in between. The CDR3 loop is CASRPSPDTQYF. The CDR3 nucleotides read TGTGCCAGCAGACCTTCCCCAGATACGCAGTATTTT.

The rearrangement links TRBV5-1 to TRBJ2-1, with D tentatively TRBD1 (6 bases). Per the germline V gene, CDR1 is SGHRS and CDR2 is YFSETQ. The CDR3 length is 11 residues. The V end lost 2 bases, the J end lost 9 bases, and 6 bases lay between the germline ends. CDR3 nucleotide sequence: TGCGCCAGCAGCTTCAGGGGTGAGCAGTTCTTC. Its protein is CASSFRGEQFF.

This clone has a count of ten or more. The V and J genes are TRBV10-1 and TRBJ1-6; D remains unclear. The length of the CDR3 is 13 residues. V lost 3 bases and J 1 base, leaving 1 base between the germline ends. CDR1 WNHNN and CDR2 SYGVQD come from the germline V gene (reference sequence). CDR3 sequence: CASSESYNSPLHF. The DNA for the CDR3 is TGCGCCAGCAGTGAATCCTATAATTCACCCCTCCACTTT.

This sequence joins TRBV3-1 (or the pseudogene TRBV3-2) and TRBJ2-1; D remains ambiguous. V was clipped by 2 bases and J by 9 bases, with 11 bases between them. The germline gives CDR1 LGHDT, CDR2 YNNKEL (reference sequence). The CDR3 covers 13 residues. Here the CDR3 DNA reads TGTGCCAGCAGCCAAACCCGGCAAGGTGAGCAGTTCTTC. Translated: CASSQTRQGEQFF.

As DNA, the CDR3 is TGCGCCAGCAGCTTGCGGTCGGATGGCTACACCTTC. Amino acid sequence: CASSLRSDGYTF. The chain links TRBV5-1 to TRBJ1-2, with unresolved D. V shed 1 base and J shed 6 bases, with 7 bases lying between them. Germline CDR1 and CDR2: SGHRS and YFSETQ. CDR3 length: 12 amino acids.

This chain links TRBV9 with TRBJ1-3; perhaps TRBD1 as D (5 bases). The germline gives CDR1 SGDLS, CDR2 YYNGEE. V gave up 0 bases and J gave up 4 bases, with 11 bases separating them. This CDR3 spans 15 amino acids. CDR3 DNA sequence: TGTGCCAGCAGCGTAGGGGGGTCCTACGGAAACACCATATATTTT. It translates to CASSVGGSYGNTIYF.

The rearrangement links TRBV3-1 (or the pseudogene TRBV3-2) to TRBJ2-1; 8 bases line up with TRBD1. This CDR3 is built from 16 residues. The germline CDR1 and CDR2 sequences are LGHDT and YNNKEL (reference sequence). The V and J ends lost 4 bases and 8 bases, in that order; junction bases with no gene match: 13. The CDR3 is CASSRTSGQGVDEQFF. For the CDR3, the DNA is TGTGCCAGCAGCCGAACCTCAGGACAGGGTGTCGATGAGCAGTTCTTC.

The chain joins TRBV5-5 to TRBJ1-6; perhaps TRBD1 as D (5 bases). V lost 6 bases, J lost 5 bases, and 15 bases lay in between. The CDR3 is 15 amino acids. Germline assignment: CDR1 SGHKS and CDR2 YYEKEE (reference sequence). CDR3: CASIPGPTDNSPLHF. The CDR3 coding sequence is TGTGCCAGCATCCCGGGACCGACGGATAATTCACCCCTCCACTTT.

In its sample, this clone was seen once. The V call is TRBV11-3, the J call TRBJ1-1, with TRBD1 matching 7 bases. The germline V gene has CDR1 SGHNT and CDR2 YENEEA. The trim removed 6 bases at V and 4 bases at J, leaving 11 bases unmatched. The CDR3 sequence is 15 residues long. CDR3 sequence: CASSSGGGGATEAFF. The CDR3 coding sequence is TGTGCCAGCAGTTCGGGAGGAGGGGGCGCCACTGAAGCTTTCTTT.